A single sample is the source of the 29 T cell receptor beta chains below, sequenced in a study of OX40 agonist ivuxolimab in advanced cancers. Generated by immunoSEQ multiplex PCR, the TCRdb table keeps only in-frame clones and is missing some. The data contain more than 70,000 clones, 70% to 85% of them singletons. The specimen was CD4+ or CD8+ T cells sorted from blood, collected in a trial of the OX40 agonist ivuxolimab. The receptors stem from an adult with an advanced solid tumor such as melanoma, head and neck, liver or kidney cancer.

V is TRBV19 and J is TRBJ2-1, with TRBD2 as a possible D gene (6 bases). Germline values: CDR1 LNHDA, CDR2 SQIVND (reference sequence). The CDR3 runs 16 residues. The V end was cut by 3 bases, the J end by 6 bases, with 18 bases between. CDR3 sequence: CASSILRGGFGNEQFF. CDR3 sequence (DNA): TGTGCCAGTAGTATTTTGCGGGGAGGATTTGGCAATGAGCAGTTCTTC.

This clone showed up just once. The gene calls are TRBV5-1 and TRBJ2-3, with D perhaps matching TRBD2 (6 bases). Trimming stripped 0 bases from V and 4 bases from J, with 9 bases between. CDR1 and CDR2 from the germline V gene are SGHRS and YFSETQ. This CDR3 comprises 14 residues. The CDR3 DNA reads TGCGCCAGCAGCTTGGACGGGAGAGCAGATACGCAGTATTTT. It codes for CASSLDGRADTQYF.

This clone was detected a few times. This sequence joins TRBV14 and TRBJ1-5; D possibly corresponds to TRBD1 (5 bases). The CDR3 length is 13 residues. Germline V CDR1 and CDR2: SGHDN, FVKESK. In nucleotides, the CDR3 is TGTGCGTCTCCACTTCGGGACGATCAGCCCCAGCATTTT. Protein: CASPLRDDQPQHF.

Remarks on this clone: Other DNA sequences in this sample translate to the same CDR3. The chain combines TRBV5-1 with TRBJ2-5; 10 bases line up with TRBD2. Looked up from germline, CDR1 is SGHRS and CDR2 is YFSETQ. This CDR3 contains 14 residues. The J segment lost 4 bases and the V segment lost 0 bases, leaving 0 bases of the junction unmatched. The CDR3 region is CASSLGLAGETQYF. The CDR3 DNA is TGCGCCAGCAGCTTGGGACTAGCGGGAGAGACCCAGTACTTC.

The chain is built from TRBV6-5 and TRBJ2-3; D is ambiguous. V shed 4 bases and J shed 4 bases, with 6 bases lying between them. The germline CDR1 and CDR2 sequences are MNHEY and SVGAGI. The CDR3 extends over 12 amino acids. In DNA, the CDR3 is TGTGCCAGCAGTTCTCAATCAGATACGCAGTATTTT. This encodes CASSSQSDTQYF.

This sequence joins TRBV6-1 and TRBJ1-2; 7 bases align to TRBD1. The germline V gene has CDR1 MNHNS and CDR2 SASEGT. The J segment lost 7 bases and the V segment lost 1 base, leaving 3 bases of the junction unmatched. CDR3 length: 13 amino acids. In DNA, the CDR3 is TGTGCCAGCAGTGAAGGACAGGGCGGTGGCTACACCTTC. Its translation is CASSEGQGGGYTF.

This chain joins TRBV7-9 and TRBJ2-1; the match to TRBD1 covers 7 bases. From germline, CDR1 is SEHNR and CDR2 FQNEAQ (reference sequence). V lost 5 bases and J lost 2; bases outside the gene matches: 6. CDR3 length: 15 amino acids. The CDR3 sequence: CASSQTGTAYNEQFF. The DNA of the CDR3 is TGTGCCAGCAGCCAGACCGGGACAGCCTACAATGAGCAGTTCTTC.

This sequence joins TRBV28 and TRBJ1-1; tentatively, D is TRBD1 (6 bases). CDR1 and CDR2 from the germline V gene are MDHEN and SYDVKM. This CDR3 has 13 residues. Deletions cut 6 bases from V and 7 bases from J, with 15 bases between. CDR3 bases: TGTGCCAGCAGCCGGCGACAGGACGGTGAAGCTTTCTTT. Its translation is CASSRRQDGEAFF. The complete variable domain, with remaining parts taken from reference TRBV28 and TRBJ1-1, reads DVKVTQSSRYLVKRTGEKVFLECVQDMDHENMFWYRQDPGLGLRLIYFSYDVKMKEKGDIPEGYSVSREKKERFSLILESASTNQTSMYLCASSRRQDGEAFFGQGTRLTVV.

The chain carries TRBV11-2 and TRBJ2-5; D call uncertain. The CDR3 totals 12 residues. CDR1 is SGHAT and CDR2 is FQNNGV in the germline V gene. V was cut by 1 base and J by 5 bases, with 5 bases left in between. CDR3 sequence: CASSLVTETQYF. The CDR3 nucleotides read TGTGCCAGCAGCTTAGTAACGGAGACCCAGTACTTC. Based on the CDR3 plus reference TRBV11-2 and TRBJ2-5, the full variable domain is EAGVAQSPRYKIIEKRQSVAFWCNPISGHATLYWYQQILGQGPKLLIQFQNNGVVDDSQLPKDRFSAERLKGVDSTLKIQPAKLEDSAVYLCASSLVTETQYFGPGTRLLVL.

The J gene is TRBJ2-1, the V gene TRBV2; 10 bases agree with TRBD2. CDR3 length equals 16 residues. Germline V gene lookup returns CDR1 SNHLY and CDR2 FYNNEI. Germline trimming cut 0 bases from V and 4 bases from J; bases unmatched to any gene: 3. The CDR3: CASSEAGLADYNEQFF. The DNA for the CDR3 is TGTGCCAGCAGTGAAGCAGGACTAGCGGATTACAATGAGCAGTTCTTC.

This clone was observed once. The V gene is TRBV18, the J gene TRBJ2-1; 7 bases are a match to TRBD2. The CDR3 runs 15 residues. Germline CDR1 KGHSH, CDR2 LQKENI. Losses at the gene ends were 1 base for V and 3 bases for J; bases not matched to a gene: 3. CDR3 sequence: CASSPQLANYNEQFF. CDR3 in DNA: TGTGCCAGCTCACCACAACTAGCGAACTACAATGAGCAGTTCTTC.

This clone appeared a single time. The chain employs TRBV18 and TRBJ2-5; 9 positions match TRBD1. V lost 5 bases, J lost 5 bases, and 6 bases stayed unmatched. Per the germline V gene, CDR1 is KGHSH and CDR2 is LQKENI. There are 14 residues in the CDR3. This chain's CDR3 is CASSSGTGLETQYF. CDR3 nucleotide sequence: TGTGCCAGCTCATCCGGGACAGGGTTGGAGACCCAGTACTTC. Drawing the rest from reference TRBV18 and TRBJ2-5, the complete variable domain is NAGVMQNPRHLVRRRGQEARLRCSPMKGHSHVYWYRQLPEEGLKFMVYLQKENIIDESGMPKERFSAEFPKEGPSILRIQQVVRGDSAAYFCASSSGTGLETQYFGPGTRLLVL.

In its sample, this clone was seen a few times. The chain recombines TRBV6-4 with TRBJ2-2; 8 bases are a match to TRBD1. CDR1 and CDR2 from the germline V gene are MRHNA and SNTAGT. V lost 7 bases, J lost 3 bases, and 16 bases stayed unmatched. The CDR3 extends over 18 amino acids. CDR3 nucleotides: TGTGCCAGCACAGCCACGGGACAGGCAACCCCCTACACCGGGGAGCTGTTTTTT. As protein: CASTATGQATPYTGELFF.

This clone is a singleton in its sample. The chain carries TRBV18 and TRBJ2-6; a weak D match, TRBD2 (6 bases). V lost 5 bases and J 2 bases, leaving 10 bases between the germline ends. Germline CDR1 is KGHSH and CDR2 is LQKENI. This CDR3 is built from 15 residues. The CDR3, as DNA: TGTGCCAGCTCATCGGGGGATGCTGGGGCCAACGTCCTGACTTTC. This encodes CASSSGDAGANVLTF.

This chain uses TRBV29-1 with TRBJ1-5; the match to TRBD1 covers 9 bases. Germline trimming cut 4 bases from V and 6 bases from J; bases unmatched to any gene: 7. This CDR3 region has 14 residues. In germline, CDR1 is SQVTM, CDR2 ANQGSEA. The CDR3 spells CSVGDGTGIQPQHF. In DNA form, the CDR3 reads TGCAGCGTTGGGGATGGGACAGGGATTCAGCCCCAGCATTTT.

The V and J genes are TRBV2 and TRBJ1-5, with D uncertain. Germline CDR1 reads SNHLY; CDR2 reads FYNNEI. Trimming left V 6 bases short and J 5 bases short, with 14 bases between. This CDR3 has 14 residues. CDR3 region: CASRIGRIDQPQHF. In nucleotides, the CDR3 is TGTGCCAGCAGGATAGGACGGATTGATCAGCCCCAGCATTTT. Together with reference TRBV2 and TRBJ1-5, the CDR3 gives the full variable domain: EPEVTQTPSHQVTQMGQEVILRCVPISNHLYFYWYRQILGQKVEFLVSFYNNEISEKSEIFDDQFSVERPDGSNFTLKIRSTKLEDSAMYFCASRIGRIDQPQHFGDGTRLSIL.

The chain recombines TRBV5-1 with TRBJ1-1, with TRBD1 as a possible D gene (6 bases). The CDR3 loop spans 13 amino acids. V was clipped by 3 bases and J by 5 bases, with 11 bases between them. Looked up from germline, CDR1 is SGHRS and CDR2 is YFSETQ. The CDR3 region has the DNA TGCGCCAGCAGCTCAAGGGGGAAGACTGAAGCTTTCTTT. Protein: CASSSRGKTEAFF.

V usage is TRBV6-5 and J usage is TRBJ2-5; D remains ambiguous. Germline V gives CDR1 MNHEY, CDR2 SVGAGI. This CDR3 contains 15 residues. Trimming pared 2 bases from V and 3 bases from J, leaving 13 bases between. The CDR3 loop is CASSYRGQPEETQYF. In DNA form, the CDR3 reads TGTGCCAGCAGTTACCGTGGTCAGCCAGAAGAGACCCAGTACTTC.

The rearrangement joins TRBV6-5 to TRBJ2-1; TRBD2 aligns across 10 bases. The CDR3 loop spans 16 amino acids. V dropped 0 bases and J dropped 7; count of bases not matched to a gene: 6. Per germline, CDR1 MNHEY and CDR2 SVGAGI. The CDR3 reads CASSYSLAGVGNEQFF. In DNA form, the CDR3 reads TGTGCCAGCAGTTACTCTCTAGCGGGAGTTGGGAATGAGCAGTTCTTC.

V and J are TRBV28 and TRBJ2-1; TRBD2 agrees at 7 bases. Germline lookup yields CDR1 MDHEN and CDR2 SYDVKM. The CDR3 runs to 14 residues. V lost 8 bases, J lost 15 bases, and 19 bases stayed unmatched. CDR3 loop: CASGREERGKAGFF. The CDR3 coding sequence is TGTGCCAGCGGGCGCGAGGAGCGGGGTAAAGCAGGGTTCTTC.

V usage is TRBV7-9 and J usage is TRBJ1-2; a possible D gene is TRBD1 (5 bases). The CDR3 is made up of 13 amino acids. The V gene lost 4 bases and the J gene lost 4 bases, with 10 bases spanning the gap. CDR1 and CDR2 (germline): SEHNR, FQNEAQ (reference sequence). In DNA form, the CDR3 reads TGTGCCAGCAGCTCGACAGCCATCTATGGCTACACCTTC. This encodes CASSSTAIYGYTF.

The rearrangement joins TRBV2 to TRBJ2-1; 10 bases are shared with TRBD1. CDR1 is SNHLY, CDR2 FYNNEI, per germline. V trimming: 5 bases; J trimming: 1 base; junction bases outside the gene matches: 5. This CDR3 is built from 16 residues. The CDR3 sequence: CASSPRTGGSYNEQFF. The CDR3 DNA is TGTGCCAGCAGTCCCAGGACAGGGGGGTCCTACAATGAGCAGTTCTTC. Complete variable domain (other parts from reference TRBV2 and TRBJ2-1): EPEVTQTPSHQVTQMGQEVILRCVPISNHLYFYWYRQILGQKVEFLVSFYNNEISEKSEIFDDQFSVERPDGSNFTLKIRSTKLEDSAMYFCASSPRTGGSYNEQFFGPGTRLTVL.

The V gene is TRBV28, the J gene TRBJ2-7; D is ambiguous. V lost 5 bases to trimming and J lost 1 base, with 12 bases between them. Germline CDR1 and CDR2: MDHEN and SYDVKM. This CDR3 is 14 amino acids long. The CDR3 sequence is CASSTSIWSYEQYF. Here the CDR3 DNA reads TGTGCCAGCAGTACGTCTATATGGTCCTACGAGCAGTACTTC.

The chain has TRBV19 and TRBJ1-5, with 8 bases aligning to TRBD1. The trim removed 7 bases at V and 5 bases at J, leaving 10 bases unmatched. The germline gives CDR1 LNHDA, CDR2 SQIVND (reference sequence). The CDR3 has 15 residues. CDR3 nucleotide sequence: TGTGCCAGTAAACAGGGGGTTCGGCACGATCAGCCCCAGCATTTT. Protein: CASKQGVRHDQPQHF.

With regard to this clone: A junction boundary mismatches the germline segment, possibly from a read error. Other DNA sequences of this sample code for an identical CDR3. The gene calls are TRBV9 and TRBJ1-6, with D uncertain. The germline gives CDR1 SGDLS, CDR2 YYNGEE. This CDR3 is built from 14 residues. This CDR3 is CASSVGVLNSPLHF. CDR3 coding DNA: TGTGCCAGCAGCGTAGGAGTATTGAATTCACCTCTCCACTTT.

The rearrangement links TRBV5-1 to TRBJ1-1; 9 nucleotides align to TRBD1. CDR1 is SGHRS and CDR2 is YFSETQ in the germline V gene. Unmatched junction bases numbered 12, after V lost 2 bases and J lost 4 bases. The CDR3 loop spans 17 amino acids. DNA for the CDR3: TGCGCCAGCAGCTTCTCCGGGACAGGGTCGATGTTCACTGAAGCTTTCTTT. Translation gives CASSFSGTGSMFTEAFF.

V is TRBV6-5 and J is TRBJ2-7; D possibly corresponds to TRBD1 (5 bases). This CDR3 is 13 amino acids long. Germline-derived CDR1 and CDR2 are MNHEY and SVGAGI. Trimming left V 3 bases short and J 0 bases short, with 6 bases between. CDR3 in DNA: TGTGCCAGCAGTTATGGGGCCTCCTACGAGCAGTACTTC. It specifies CASSYGASYEQYF.

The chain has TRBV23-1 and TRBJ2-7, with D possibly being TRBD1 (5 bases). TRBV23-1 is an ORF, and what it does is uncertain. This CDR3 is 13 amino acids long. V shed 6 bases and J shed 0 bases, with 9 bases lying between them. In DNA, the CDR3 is TGCGCCAGCAGCCGACAGAGCTCCTACGAGCAGTACTTC. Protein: CASSRQSSYEQYF.

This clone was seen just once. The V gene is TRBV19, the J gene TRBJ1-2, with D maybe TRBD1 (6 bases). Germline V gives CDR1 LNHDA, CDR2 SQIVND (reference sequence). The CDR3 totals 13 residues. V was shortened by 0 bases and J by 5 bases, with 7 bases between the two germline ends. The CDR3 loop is CASSIETGYGYTF. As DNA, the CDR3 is TGTGCCAGTAGTATAGAGACAGGATATGGCTACACCTTC.